One sample yielded the 20 T cell receptor beta chains listed below, sequenced in a study of T cell changes during pregnancy in multiple sclerosis. The repertoire was sequenced with immunoSEQ multiplex PCR; TCRdb's copy has only in-frame clones and lacks some. This table has about 47,000 clones, 85% to 90% appearing once. The sample was CD8+ T cells from peripheral blood mononuclear cells, taken in the second trimester of pregnancy. These TCRs come from a female donor with multiple sclerosis, enrolled in a pregnancy study.

In this sample, this clone turned up once. This sequence joins TRBV5-4 and TRBJ2-1; D may be TRBD2 (5 bases). Germline loops: CDR1 SGHNT, CDR2 YYREEE (reference sequence). The V end was cut by 2 bases, the J end by 10 bases, with 13 bases between. This CDR3 region has 13 residues. The chain's CDR3 is CASSFFSGGEQFF. CDR3 DNA sequence: TGTGCCAGCAGCTTTTTTTCGGGCGGGGAGCAGTTCTTC.

The genes are TRBV27 and TRBJ1-1; weak D call: TRBD1 (5 bases). This CDR3 comprises 15 residues. V dropped 0 bases and J dropped 3 bases, with 11 bases sitting between them. In germline, CDR1 is MNHEY, CDR2 SMNVEV (reference sequence). The CDR3 sequence: CASSLSSGGDTEAFF. Written as DNA, the CDR3 is TGTGCCAGCAGTTTATCGTCGGGAGGGGACACTGAAGCTTTCTTT.

This clone was seen a single time. The J gene is TRBJ1-2, the V gene TRBV5-1, with TRBD1 identical over 11 bases. V lost 3 bases and J lost 5; bases outside the gene matches: 3. The CDR3 contains 14 residues. The germline V gene has CDR1 SGHRS and CDR2 YFSETQ. The CDR3 region is CASSWTGGDYGYTF. DNA for the CDR3: TGCGCCAGCAGCTGGACAGGGGGCGATTATGGCTACACCTTC.

The rearrangement uses TRBV10-2 and TRBJ2-1; 15 bases align to TRBD2. The CDR3 loop spans 16 amino acids. From germline, CDR1 is WSHSY and CDR2 SAAADI. The V segment lost 8 bases and the J segment 2 bases; nucleotides outside the gene matches: 4. The CDR3 region is CASRRTSGGAYNEQFF. CDR3 in DNA: TGCGCCAGCCGACGGACTAGCGGGGGGGCCTACAATGAGCAGTTCTTC.

This rearrangement joins TRBV4-1 to TRBJ1-1; 7 nucleotides match TRBD1. The CDR3 runs 14 residues. Germline V gene sequence: CDR1 MGHRA, CDR2 YSYEKL. V dropped 3 bases and J dropped 3; count of bases not matched to a gene: 4. As DNA, the CDR3 is TGCGCCAGCAGCCAGGAAACAGGGGACACTGAAGCTTTCTTT. Amino acids: CASSQETGDTEAFF.

The CDR3 DNA follows: TGTGCCAGCAGTGGGACAGGGTTCTATGAGCAGTTCTTC. Amino acids: CASSGTGFYEQFF. The chain employs TRBV6-6 and TRBJ2-1, with 9 bases that match TRBD1. The CDR3 is 13 residues long. Losses at the gene ends were 5 bases for V and 8 bases for J; bases not matched to a gene: 4. Germline assignment: CDR1 MNHNY and CDR2 SVGAGI (reference sequence).

The V gene is TRBV27, the J gene TRBJ2-2; 11 bases fit TRBD2. The germline V gene encodes CDR1 MNHEY and CDR2 SMNVEV (reference sequence). CDR3 size: 19 residues. Unmatched junction bases numbered 12, after V lost 5 bases and J lost 1 base. In nucleotides, the CDR3 is TGTGCCAGCAGTCTCACATGGCCTGGGACTAGCGGGAACACCGGGGAGCTGTTTTTT. This codes for CASSLTWPGTSGNTGELFF.

Here the CDR3 reads CASSQVAGGFFPRNEQFF. As DNA, the CDR3 is TGTGCCAGCAGCCAAGTAGCGGGGGGGTTCTTTCCGCGGAATGAGCAGTTCTTC. The chain combines TRBV6-4 with TRBJ2-1; 11 bases line up with TRBD2. There are 18 residues in the CDR3. V lost 6 bases and J lost 7; bases outside the gene matches: 17. Germline V gene data show CDR1 as MRHNA and CDR2 as SNTAGT.

The chain has TRBV11-3 and TRBJ2-1; 7 positions match TRBD1. CDR1 is SGHNT, CDR2 YENEEA, per germline. The V and J ends lost 1 base and 10 bases, in that order; junction bases with no gene match: 13. This CDR3 comprises 16 residues. The CDR3 DNA follows: TGTGCCAGCAGCTTAGGACTGGCAGGGGGTTCAGGGGAGCAGTTCTTC. It codes for CASSLGLAGGSGEQFF.

This chain uses TRBV13 with TRBJ2-1; 8 bases are a match to TRBD1. The germline CDR1 and CDR2 sequences are PRHDT and FYEKMQ (reference sequence). The CDR3 extends over 13 amino acids. V dropped 8 bases and J dropped 5; count of bases not matched to a gene: 5. The CDR3 here is CASRTGLNNEQFF. The CDR3 region has the DNA TGTGCCAGCCGGACAGGGCTTAACAATGAGCAGTTCTTC. Filled out from reference TRBV13 and TRBJ2-1, the complete variable domain reads AAGVIQSPRHLIKEKRETATLKCYPIPRHDTVYWYQQGPGQDPQFLISFYEKMQSDKGSIPDRFSAQQFSDYHSELNMSSLELGDSALYFCASRTGLNNEQFFGPGTRLTVL.

This clone showed up just a few times. This chain links TRBV13 with TRBJ2-1; D is ambiguous. CDR3 size: 15 residues. CDR1 is PRHDT, CDR2 FYEKMQ, per germline (reference sequence). V dropped 5 bases and J dropped 3 bases, with 14 bases sitting between them. DNA of the CDR3: TGTGCCAGCAGCCCAACCGCGGCCATCTACAATGAGCAGTTCTTC. Translating it yields CASSPTAAIYNEQFF.

This CDR3 reads CASSYATSVGYTF. The CDR3 region has the DNA TGTGCCAGCAGTTACGCAACATCTGTCGGCTACACCTTC. The chain links TRBV6-5 to TRBJ1-2, with D unresolved. Trimming stripped 2 bases from V and 8 bases from J, with 12 bases between. The CDR3 extends over 13 amino acids. Germline V gene sequence: CDR1 MNHEY, CDR2 SVGAGI.

The chain combines TRBV6-5 with TRBJ2-1, with D possibly TRBD2 on 7 matching bases. Looked up from germline, CDR1 is MNHEY and CDR2 is SVGAGI. CDR3 length: 15 residues. The V gene lost 0 bases and the J gene lost 7 bases, with 13 bases spanning the gap. DNA for the CDR3: TGTGCCAGCAGTTACTCGGGGGGGCCGAGAAATGAGCAGTTCTTC. This translates into CASSYSGGPRNEQFF.

This clone has more than one count but fewer than ten. V and J are TRBV7-6 and TRBJ2-2; 7 positions agree with TRBD2. This CDR3 is 17 amino acids long. Trimming took 1 base from V and 5 from J; bases not matched to a gene: 10. Germline-derived CDR1 and CDR2 are SGHVS and FNYEAQ. Written as DNA, the CDR3 is TGTGCCAGCAGCTTAGAGTCGGGAGGTGTAGGAACCGGGGAGCTGTTTTTT. This encodes CASSLESGGVGTGELFF.

CDR3 loop: CASSFYVRGISNQPQHF. The CDR3 nucleotides read TGTGCCAGCAGCTTTTATGTCAGGGGTATCTCAAATCAGCCCCAGCATTTT. The chain joins TRBV5-8 to TRBJ1-5, with D maybe TRBD1 (6 bases). V lost 2 bases to trimming and J lost 4 bases, with 19 bases between them. Looked up from germline, CDR1 is SGHTS and CDR2 is YDEGEE. There are 17 residues in the CDR3.

The chain couples TRBV19 to TRBJ2-5, with TRBD1 identical over 8 bases. The CDR3 extends over 17 amino acids. Losses at the gene ends were 0 bases for V and 4 bases for J; bases not matched to a gene: 10. Germline CDR1 is LNHDA and CDR2 is SQIVND (reference sequence). The CDR3 is CASSIDLETGAAETQYF. Here the CDR3 DNA reads TGTGCCAGTAGTATAGATCTTGAGACAGGGGCCGCAGAGACCCAGTACTTC.

CDR3 bases: TGTGCCAGCAGCGTAGAAGTACTAGCGGAAGATACGCAGTATTTT. This encodes CASSVEVLAEDTQYF. J is TRBJ2-3 and V is TRBV9; TRBD2 aligns across 8 bases. Per the germline V gene, CDR1 is SGDLS and CDR2 is YYNGEE. The trim removed 0 bases at V and 5 bases at J, leaving 5 bases unmatched. This CDR3 has 15 amino acids.

The chain combines TRBV7-6 with TRBJ2-5, with D possibly TRBD1 on 6 matching bases. There are 16 residues in the CDR3. The V end lost 5 bases, the J end lost 5 bases, and 21 bases lay between the germline ends. Per the germline V gene, CDR1 is SGHVS and CDR2 is FNYEAQ. CDR3 region: CASSLLGALGEETQYF. In DNA form, the CDR3 reads TGTGCCAGCAGCCTCCTGGGGGCTCTGGGCGAGGAGACCCAGTACTTC.

The chain is built from TRBV4-1 and TRBJ1-1; TRBD1 aligns across 8 bases. CDR1 is MGHRA, CDR2 YSYEKL, per germline. The junction had 13 bases not matched to a gene; V was cut back by 8 bases and J by 8 bases. This CDR3 comprises 14 residues. CDR3 sequence: CASSPLQGDREAFF. The CDR3, as DNA: TGCGCCAGCTCGCCTCTACAGGGGGATAGGGAAGCTTTCTTT.

The chain has TRBV7-9 and TRBJ1-1; 8 bases are a match to TRBD1. Unmatched junction bases numbered 8, after V lost 5 bases and J lost 0 bases. The CDR3 covers 16 residues. CDR1 is SEHNR, CDR2 FQNEAQ, per germline (reference sequence). This CDR3 is CASSPGRTGMNTEAFF. CDR3 in DNA: TGTGCCAGCAGCCCCGGCCGGACAGGGATGAACACTGAAGCTTTCTTT.